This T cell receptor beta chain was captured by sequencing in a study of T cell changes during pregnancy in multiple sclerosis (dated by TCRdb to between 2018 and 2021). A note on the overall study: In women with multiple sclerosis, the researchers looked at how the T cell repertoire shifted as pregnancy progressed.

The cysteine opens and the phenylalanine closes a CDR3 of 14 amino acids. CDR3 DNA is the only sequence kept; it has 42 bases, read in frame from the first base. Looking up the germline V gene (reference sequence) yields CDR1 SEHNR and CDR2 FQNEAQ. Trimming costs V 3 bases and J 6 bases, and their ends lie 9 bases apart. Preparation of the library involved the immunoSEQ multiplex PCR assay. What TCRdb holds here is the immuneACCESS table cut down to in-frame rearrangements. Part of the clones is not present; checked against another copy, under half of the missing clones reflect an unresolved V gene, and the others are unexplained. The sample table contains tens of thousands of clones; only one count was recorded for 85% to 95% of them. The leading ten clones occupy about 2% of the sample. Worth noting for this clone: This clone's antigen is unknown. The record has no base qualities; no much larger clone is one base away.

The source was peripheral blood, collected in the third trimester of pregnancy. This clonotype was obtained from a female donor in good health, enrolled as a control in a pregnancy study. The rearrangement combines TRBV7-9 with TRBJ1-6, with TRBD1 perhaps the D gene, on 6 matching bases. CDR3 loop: CASSFDRPNSPLHF. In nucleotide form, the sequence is TGTGCCAGCAGCTTCGACAGGCCTAATTCACCCCTCCACTTT.